Below are 24 T cell receptor beta chains sequenced from a single sample in a study of OX40 agonist ivuxolimab in advanced cancers. Assay: immunoSEQ multiplex PCR; the TCRdb copy retains only in-frame clones and omits some. The repertoire consists of more than 60,000 clones, with around 87% occurring once and the leading ten covering roughly 5%. The specimen was CD4+ or CD8+ T cells sorted from blood, collected in a trial of the OX40 agonist ivuxolimab. The receptors were gathered from an adult with an advanced solid tumor such as melanoma, head and neck, liver or kidney cancer.

The chain recombines TRBV18 with TRBJ2-7; 12 nucleotides match TRBD2. With 4 bases clipped from V and 11 bases from J, the junction kept 6 bases outside the gene matches. CDR3 length equals 13 residues. Germline CDR1 reads KGHSH; CDR2 reads LQKENI. CDR3 coding DNA: TGTGCCAGCTCACGGACTAGCGGGGACCATGAGTACTTC. Translating it yields CASSRTSGDHEYF.

The chain joins TRBV5-1 to TRBJ1-1; TRBD1 is a possible D gene (5 bases). The V end lost 4 bases, the J end lost 3 bases, and 13 bases lay between the germline ends. The CDR3 spans 14 residues. The germline gives CDR1 SGHRS, CDR2 YFSETQ. The chain's CDR3 is CASSRRRGDTEAFF. CDR3 DNA: TGCGCCAGCAGCCGCCGACGGGGGGACACTGAAGCTTTCTTT.

The chain joins TRBV5-4 to TRBJ2-4; D may match TRBD1 or TRBD2 (6 bases each). The CDR3 is 16 residues long. The germline V and J ends were trimmed by 3 bases and 0 bases, with 13 bases remaining between them. Germline CDR1 SGHNT, CDR2 YYREEE (reference sequence). In DNA form, the CDR3 reads TGTGCCAGCAGCTCCCGGAGGGGGGTAGCCAAAAACATTCAGTACTTC. Protein: CASSSRRGVAKNIQYF.

The V and J genes are TRBV28 and TRBJ2-7, with 10 bases matching TRBD1. Germline V lookup: CDR1 MDHEN, CDR2 SYDVKM. Trimming cost V 6 bases and J 6 bases; bases outside gene matches: 11. This CDR3 spans 15 amino acids. This CDR3 reads CASSIGGTGVVEQYF. In DNA form, the CDR3 reads TGTGCCAGCAGCATAGGGGGGACAGGGGTTGTCGAGCAGTACTTC. The whole variable domain, filled in from reference TRBV28 and TRBJ2-7, reads DVKVTQSSRYLVKRTGEKVFLECVQDMDHENMFWYRQDPGLGLRLIYFSYDVKMKEKGDIPEGYSVSREKKERFSLILESASTNQTSMYLCASSIGGTGVVEQYFGPGTRLTVT.

The V and J genes are TRBV2 and TRBJ1-1; D uncertain. Looked up from germline, CDR1 is SNHLY and CDR2 is FYNNEI. V lost 4 bases, J lost 4 bases, and 7 bases lay in between. The CDR3 totals 12 residues. CDR3 sequence (DNA): TGTGCCAGCAGTGGGACTGCCACTGAAGCTTTCTTT. Translating it yields CASSGTATEAFF.

This chain joins TRBV11-2 and TRBJ2-7; D is uncertain. The CDR3 covers 16 residues. Germline-derived CDR1 and CDR2 are SGHAT and FQNNGV. Trimming took off 1 base at V and 0 bases at J, with 13 bases between the two ends. CDR3 coding DNA: TGTGCCAGCAGCTTAGGGGCGGCTACCGCCTCCTACGAGCAGTACTTC. It codes for CASSLGAATASYEQYF.

The chain joins TRBV6-1 to TRBJ1-5, with D perhaps TRBD1 (5 bases). V lost 7 bases and J 0 bases, leaving 10 bases between the germline ends. Germline lookup yields CDR1 MNHNS and CDR2 SASEGT. This CDR3 is 14 amino acids long. CDR3 in DNA: TGTGCCAGCATGTGGGACTATAGCAATCAGCCCCAGCATTTT. The encoded protein is CASMWDYSNQPQHF.

This chain connects TRBV4-1 to TRBJ2-1; 9 nucleotides match TRBD2. J gave up 8 bases and V 4 bases, and 9 bases lay outside the gene matches. Germline V gene sequence: CDR1 MGHRA, CDR2 YSYEKL. This CDR3 region has 15 residues. The CDR3 region is CASSLTGTSSDEQFF. The CDR3 DNA reads TGCGCCAGCAGCCTAACCGGGACTAGCAGTGATGAGCAGTTCTTC.

The genes are TRBV6-1 and TRBJ2-7; D gene unclear. Germline loops: CDR1 MNHNS, CDR2 SASEGT. Trimming removed 4 bases from V and 1 base from J, with 11 bases in between. CDR3 length: 14 residues. The CDR3 protein is CASSGQELSYEQYF. The CDR3 coding sequence is TGTGCCAGCAGTGGGCAGGAACTTTCCTACGAGCAGTACTTC.

The V gene is TRBV4-3, the J gene TRBJ1-3; the D is unclear. Germline values: CDR1 LGHNA, CDR2 YSLEER. V lost 0 bases to trimming and J lost 0 bases, with 9 bases between them. CDR3 length: 16 amino acids. The CDR3 is CASSQDVQFSGNTIYF. CDR3 in DNA: TGCGCCAGCAGCCAAGATGTCCAGTTCTCTGGAAACACCATATATTTT.

As for this clone: The same CDR3 is also encoded by other DNA sequences in this sample. The chain recombines TRBV9 with TRBJ1-2; 7 nucleotides align to TRBD1. The CDR3 is 15 amino acids. Unmatched junction bases numbered 5, after V lost 0 bases and J lost 3 bases. Germline V lookup: CDR1 SGDLS, CDR2 YYNGEE. CDR3 bases: TGTGCCAGCAGCGTAGCTAACAGGGGCGACTATGGCTACACCTTC. It is translated as CASSVANRGDYGYTF. Using reference TRBV9 and TRBJ1-2 for the parts outside the CDR3, the full variable domain is DSGVTQTPKHLITATGQRVTLRCSPRSGDLSVYWYQQSLDQGLQFLIQYYNGEERAKGNILERFSAQQFPDLHSELNLSSLELGDSALYFCASSVANRGDYGYTFGSGTRLTVV.

V is TRBV5-4 and J is TRBJ1-3, with D possibly matching TRBD1 (6 bases). CDR3 length: 14 amino acids. Trimming took off 5 bases at V and 0 bases at J, with 9 bases between the two ends. Germline-derived CDR1 and CDR2 are SGHNT and YYREEE (reference sequence). CDR3 sequence (DNA): TGTGCCAGCAGACAGGGTCTCTCTGGAAACACCATATATTTT. This gives the protein CASRQGLSGNTIYF.

The rearrangement joins TRBV9 to TRBJ1-5; 7 nucleotides agree with TRBD1. V trimming: 2 bases; J trimming: 2 bases; junction bases outside the gene matches: 1. The CDR3 consists of 14 residues. Per the germline V gene, CDR1 is SGDLS and CDR2 is YYNGEE. The DNA for the CDR3 is TGTGCCAGCAGCGTCCAGGGGGGCAATCAGCCCCAGCATTTT. Its protein is CASSVQGGNQPQHF.

The CDR3 loop reads CASSSRTSPYNEQFF. The CDR3 bases are TGTGCCAGCAGCTCCCGGACTAGTCCCTACAATGAGCAGTTCTTC. The chain employs TRBV5-4 and TRBJ2-1; 7 positions match TRBD2. CDR1 and CDR2 from the germline V gene are SGHNT and YYREEE (reference sequence). Trimming cost V 3 bases and J 2 bases; bases outside gene matches: 5. The CDR3 contains 15 residues.

The chain has TRBV4-2 and TRBJ1-4, with D perhaps TRBD1 (5 bases). Germline values: CDR1 LGHNA, CDR2 YNFKEQ. V was pared by 2 bases and J by 7 bases, with 20 bases between. The CDR3 spans 17 residues. CDR3 nucleotides: TGTGCCAGCAGCCAATCTTCCAGCGGGGCAGGGACTGAAAAACTGTTTTTT. Translated, it gives CASSQSSSGAGTEKLFF.

The sample holds one count of this clone. The chain is built from TRBV5-1 and TRBJ1-4; D might be TRBD1 (5 bases). Germline V CDR1 and CDR2: SGHRS, YFSETQ. The CDR3 is 16 amino acids. The V gene lost 3 bases and the J gene lost 7 bases, with 19 bases spanning the gap. The CDR3 sequence: CASSSPRGGVREKLFF. For the CDR3, the DNA is TGCGCCAGCAGCTCACCACGCGGAGGGGTACGTGAAAAACTGTTTTTT.

The rearrangement uses TRBV10-2 and TRBJ2-5; TRBD1 matches at 7 bases. The CDR3 sequence is 14 residues long. J lost 1 base, V lost 6 bases, and 5 bases had no gene match. CDR1 is WSHSY, CDR2 SAAADI, per germline. CDR3 region: CASSLWTGQETQYF. CDR3 nucleotide sequence: TGCGCCAGCAGCCTGTGGACAGGCCAAGAGACCCAGTACTTC.

This sequence joins TRBV27 and TRBJ1-3; D is perhaps TRBD1 (5 bases). Germline loops: CDR1 MNHEY, CDR2 SMNVEV (reference sequence). The ends were cut back, 5 bases at V and 4 bases at J, with 12 bases in the middle. CDR3 length equals 14 residues. CDR3 loop: CASSRQGSGNTIYF. Written as DNA, the CDR3 is TGTGCCAGCAGTCGGCAGGGTTCCGGAAACACCATATATTTT.

This clone ranks as medium-sized. The chain joins TRBV6-5 to TRBJ1-1; 8 bases are a match to TRBD1. The CDR3 spans 14 residues. V was clipped by 5 bases and J by 1 base; unmatched bases: 3. Germline V gives CDR1 MNHEY, CDR2 SVGAGI. Here the CDR3 DNA reads TGTGCCAGCAGTCCACAGGGGGGGAACACTGAAGCTTTCTTT. Translated: CASSPQGGNTEAFF.

CDR3 coding DNA: TGTGCCACCGCAGGGTCCGCTAATGAAAAACTGTTTTTT. This codes for CATAGSANEKLFF. This rearrangement joins TRBV2 to TRBJ1-4; perhaps TRBD1 as D (5 bases). Germline V CDR1 and CDR2: SNHLY, FYNNEI. The CDR3 sequence is 13 residues long. The ends were cut back, 10 bases at V and 3 bases at J, with 12 bases in the middle.

The chain combines TRBV7-2 with TRBJ2-3; TRBD2 is a possible D gene (6 bases). The CDR3 spans 16 residues. V was pared by 1 base and J by 1 base, with 12 bases between. Germline CDR1 is SGHTA and CDR2 is FQGNSA. The CDR3 region is CASSLGLVEGTDTQYF. The CDR3 nucleotides read TGTGCCAGCAGCTTAGGACTAGTAGAAGGCACAGATACGCAGTATTTT.

The CDR3 reads CASSSSGSSYNEQFF. The CDR3 DNA reads TGTGCCAGCAGTTCTAGCGGGAGCTCCTACAATGAGCAGTTCTTC. The chain uses TRBV6-5 and TRBJ2-1, with 10 bases fitting TRBD2. V dropped 4 bases and J dropped 0; count of bases not matched to a gene: 0. CDR1 and CDR2 (germline): MNHEY, SVGAGI. This CDR3 is built from 15 residues.

The chain joins TRBV6-6 to TRBJ1-2; no definite D call. Germline V lookup: CDR1 MNHNY, CDR2 SVGAGI (reference sequence). Trimming took 0 bases from V and 2 from J, leaving 7 bases between them. The length of the CDR3 is 14 residues. CDR3 region: CASSYSNENYGYTF. The CDR3 DNA follows: TGTGCCAGCAGTTACTCGAATGAGAACTATGGCTACACCTTC.

The rearrangement links TRBV7-8 to TRBJ2-7, with a tentative D call TRBD2 (6 bases). V dropped 2 bases and J dropped 0 bases, with 11 bases sitting between them. The germline CDR1 and CDR2 sequences are SGHVS and FQNEAQ. The CDR3 length is 15 residues. CDR3 residues: CASSLPRGSSYEQYF. The CDR3 coding sequence is TGTGCCAGCAGCTTACCTCGGGGGTCCTCCTACGAGCAGTACTTC.